What follows are 15 T cell receptor beta chains derived from one specimen sequenced in a study of blood T cell repertoires in COVID-19. Clones were sequenced by immunoSEQ multiplex PCR, and TCRdb holds only the in-frame ones, with some missing. Of about 100,000 clones listed, roughly 90% are singletons. Sequencing used peripheral blood. The receptors stem from a man over 45 with active COVID-19.

CDR3 loop: CASSFGGGKGEQFF. CDR3 sequence (DNA): TGTGCCAGCAGCTTTGGGGGAGGGAAAGGTGAGCAGTTCTTC. The V gene is TRBV5-6, the J gene TRBJ2-1; TRBD2 matches 7 bases. The CDR3 is 14 residues long. With V trimmed by 2 bases and J by 9 bases, 8 bases remained unmatched. The germline V gene has CDR1 SGHDT and CDR2 YYEEEE.

The chain uses TRBV3-1 (or the pseudogene TRBV3-2) and TRBJ1-6; D is possibly TRBD1 (6 bases). The CDR3 contains 14 residues. V was pared by 4 bases and J by 9 bases, with 13 bases between. Per germline, CDR1 LGHDT and CDR2 YNNKEL (reference sequence). CDR3 nucleotide sequence: TGTGCCAGCAGCCCCCAAGGGGGGGGTTCACCCCTCCACTTT. This encodes CASSPQGGGSPLHF.

The V gene is TRBV2, the J gene TRBJ2-2; D remains unclear. Germline V lookup: CDR1 SNHLY, CDR2 FYNNEI. The ends were cut back, 5 bases at V and 0 bases at J, with 7 bases in the middle. The CDR3 spans 14 residues. The CDR3 reads CASSFQANTGELFF. The CDR3 DNA follows: TGTGCCAGCAGTTTCCAGGCGAACACCGGGGAGCTGTTTTTT.

Concerning this clone: This sample includes further DNA sequences coding for the same CDR3. This chain joins TRBV15 and TRBJ1-1, with D unresolved. The CDR3 sequence is 14 residues long. Trimming cost V 1 base and J 0 bases, with 6 bases left between them. CDR1 is LNHNV and CDR2 is YYDKDF in the germline V gene (reference sequence). The chain's CDR3 is CATSRVGLNTEAFF. CDR3 in DNA: TGTGCCACCAGCAGAGTGGGCTTGAACACTGAAGCTTTCTTT.

This clone was detected only a few times. The DNA for the CDR3 is TGCGCCAGCAGTCGGACTAGCGGGAGGGATTACGAGCAGTACGTC. Protein product: CASSRTSGRDYEQYV. The chain combines TRBV10-1 with TRBJ2-7; 15 bases match TRBD2. The trim removed 5 bases at V and 4 bases at J, leaving 3 bases unmatched. The CDR3 length is 15 residues. The germline CDR1 and CDR2 sequences are WNHNN and SYGVQD (reference sequence).

J is TRBJ1-6 and V is TRBV6-5; TRBD1 aligns across 10 bases. The CDR3 runs 14 residues. Trimming removed 10 bases from V and 7 bases from J; junction bases left unmatched: 7. CDR1 is MNHEY, CDR2 SVGAGI, per germline. The CDR3 nucleotides read TGTGCCACTAATAGGGACAGGGGCAATTCACCCCTCCACTTT. Protein sequence: CATNRDRGNSPLHF.

The V call is TRBV7-9, the J call TRBJ2-7; perhaps TRBD2 as D (5 bases). The germline V gene encodes CDR1 SEHNR and CDR2 FQNEAQ (reference sequence). This CDR3 is 16 amino acids long. Trimming removed 0 bases at V and 0 bases at J, with 12 bases between. This CDR3 reads CASSLAPGMSSYEQYV. CDR3 nucleotides: TGTGCCAGCAGCTTAGCCCCGGGAATGAGCTCCTACGAGCAGTACGTC.

The chain uses TRBV7-9 and TRBJ2-1, with no clear D. The CDR3 has 13 residues. V was clipped by 5 bases and J by 6 bases, with 11 bases between them. Germline lookup yields CDR1 SEHNR and CDR2 FQNEAQ (reference sequence). CDR3 nucleotides: TGTGCCAGCAGCATTGGGCCAAGCAATGAGCAGTTCTTC. Translating gives CASSIGPSNEQFF. Drawing the rest from reference TRBV7-9 and TRBJ2-1, the complete variable domain is DTGVSQNPRHKITKRGQNVTFRCDPISEHNRLYWYRQTLGQGPEFLTYFQNEAQLEKSRLLSDRFSAERPKGSFSTLEIQRTEQGDSAMYLCASSIGPSNEQFFGPGTRLTVL.

The gene calls are TRBV5-1 and TRBJ2-4, with a weak D call TRBD2 (11 bases). Germline CDR1 SGHRS, CDR2 YFSETQ. The CDR3 covers 20 residues. V dropped 3 bases and J dropped 0 bases, with 25 bases sitting between them. The CDR3 is CASSWTGGTSGPLAKNIQYF. In DNA form, the CDR3 reads TGCGCCAGCAGCTGGACAGGGGGGACTAGCGGACCACTAGCCAAAAACATTCAGTACTTC.

The V call is TRBV10-3, the J call TRBJ1-1; D gene unclear. The V gene lost 2 bases and the J gene lost 4 bases, with 8 bases spanning the gap. Germline assignment: CDR1 ENHRY and CDR2 SYGVKD. The CDR3 length is 13 residues. This CDR3 reads CAISERGGTEAFF. The CDR3 region has the DNA TGTGCCATCAGTGAGCGGGGAGGCACTGAAGCTTTCTTT.

The rearrangement joins TRBV5-1 to TRBJ2-7, with TRBD1 as a possible D gene (6 bases). The V gene's germline CDR1 is SGHRS and CDR2 YFSETQ. The CDR3 has 15 residues. V lost 4 bases to trimming and J lost 5 bases, with 19 bases between them. This CDR3 is CASSLTGQKGHEQYF. CDR3 nucleotide sequence: TGCGCCAGCAGCCTTACCGGACAGAAAGGCCACGAGCAGTACTTC.

The CDR3 nucleotides are TGTGCCAGCAGCGGGGGACAGGTGAACACTGAAGCTTTCTTT. Protein product: CASSGGQVNTEAFF. The chain joins TRBV5-6 to TRBJ1-1; TRBD1 aligns across 8 bases. Germline CDR1 is SGHDT and CDR2 is YYEEEE. The CDR3 has 14 amino acids. The V and J ends lost 4 bases and 0 bases, in that order; junction bases with no gene match: 2.

The gene calls are TRBV4-1 and TRBJ2-1, with TRBD2 identical over 14 bases. Germline CDR1 is MGHRA and CDR2 is YSYEKL. After removal of 1 base from V and 6 bases from J, the junction contained 5 bases not matched to a gene. The CDR3 is made up of 17 amino acids. CDR3 residues: CASSQGETSGGANEQFF. The DNA for the CDR3 is TGCGCCAGCAGCCAAGGAGAGACTAGCGGGGGGGCCAATGAGCAGTTCTTC.

This chain links TRBV7-9 with TRBJ2-1; no firm D call. CDR1 and CDR2 from the germline V gene are SEHNR and FQNEAQ (reference sequence). The CDR3 spans 16 residues. Trimming removed 5 bases at V and 0 bases at J, with 14 bases between. The DNA for the CDR3 is TGTGCCAGCAGCGTCCTAGAGTTTTTCTCCTACAATGAGCAGTTCTTC. Residues: CASSVLEFFSYNEQFF.

The CDR3 DNA is TGTGCCAGCAGTCCCCAAAGCGGGAGGATTACAGATACGCAGTATTTT. Translation: CASSPQSGRITDTQYF. The chain combines TRBV27 with TRBJ2-3; 9 nucleotides line up with TRBD2. This CDR3 has 16 amino acids. With V trimmed by 5 bases and J by 3 bases, 9 bases remained unmatched. Germline V gene data show CDR1 as MNHEY and CDR2 as SMNVEV (reference sequence).